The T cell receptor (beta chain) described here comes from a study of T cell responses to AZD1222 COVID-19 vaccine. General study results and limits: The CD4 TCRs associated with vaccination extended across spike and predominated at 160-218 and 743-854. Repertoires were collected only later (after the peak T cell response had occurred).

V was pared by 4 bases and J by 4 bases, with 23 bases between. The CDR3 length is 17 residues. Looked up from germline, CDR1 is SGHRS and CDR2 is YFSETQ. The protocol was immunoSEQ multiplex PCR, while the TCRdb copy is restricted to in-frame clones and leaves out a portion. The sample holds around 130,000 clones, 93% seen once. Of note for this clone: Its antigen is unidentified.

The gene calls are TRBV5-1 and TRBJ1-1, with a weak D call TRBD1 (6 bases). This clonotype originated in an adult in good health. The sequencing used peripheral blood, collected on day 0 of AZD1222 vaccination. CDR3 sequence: CASSPSLIGTTPTEAFF. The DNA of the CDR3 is TGCGCCAGCAGCCCATCCTTGATCGGGACAACCCCCACTGAAGCTTTCTTT.